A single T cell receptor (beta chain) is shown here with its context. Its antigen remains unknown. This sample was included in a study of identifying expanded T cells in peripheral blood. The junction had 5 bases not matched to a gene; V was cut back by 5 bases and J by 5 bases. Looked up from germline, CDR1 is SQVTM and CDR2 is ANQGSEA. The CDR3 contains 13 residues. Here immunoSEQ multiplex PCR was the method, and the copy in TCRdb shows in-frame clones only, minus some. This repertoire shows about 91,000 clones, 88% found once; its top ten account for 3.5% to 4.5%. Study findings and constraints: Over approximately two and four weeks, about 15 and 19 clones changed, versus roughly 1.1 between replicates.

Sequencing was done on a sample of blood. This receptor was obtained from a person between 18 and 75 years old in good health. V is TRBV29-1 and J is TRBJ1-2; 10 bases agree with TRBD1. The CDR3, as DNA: TGCAGCGTTTACGACAGGGGGCAATATGGCTACACCTTC. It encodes CSVYDRGQYGYTF.